The T cell receptor beta chain under discussion was sequenced for a study of cytomegalovirus exposure and HLA in healthy donors. Overall study results and limits: The likely origin of a cluster of highly shared sequence variants was a sequencing artifact.

PCR involved 60 Vbeta and 13 Jbeta primers. Method: immunoSEQ multiplex PCR; TCRdb's copy keeps in-frame clones and lacks some. The sample table includes roughly 220,000 clones. CDR3 size: 14 residues. Germline V lookup: CDR1 SGHVS, CDR2 FQNEAQ. In the case of this clone: Its antigen is unidentified.

Sequencing was carried out using PBMCs. The chain has TRBV7-8 and TRBJ2-5, with a tentative D call TRBD1 (6 bases). The J call may not be correct, given that the DNA end is closer to TRBJ2-7. The clonotype comes from a girl aged 2-10 years in good health and CMV-seropositive. CDR3 nucleotide sequence: TGTGCCAGCAGCTTTGGGACAATCCTCTACGAGCAGTACTTC. Translated: CASSFGTILYEQYF.